What follows describes a single T cell receptor beta chain. These data come from a study of shared T cell receptors in the human thymus. Germline lookup yields CDR1 SQVTM and CDR2 ANQGSEA. CDR3 length: 21 amino acids. V lost 0 bases and J 0 bases, leaving 28 bases between the germline ends. TCRdb keeps only in-frame clones here, not all; method: immunoSEQ multiplex PCR. The top ten hold more than 0.008% of the sample, which has 550,000 to 800,000 clones, 70% to 90% seen once. These data were likewise used in another study, on human thymus T cells.

This chain links TRBV29-1 with TRBJ2-3, with a tentative D call TRBD2 (7 bases). This sequence was found in a girl under three years old with a congenital heart defect. The specimen was thymocytes. CDR3 in amino acids: CSVEDLIQGSTSTHSTDTQYF. CDR3 in DNA: TGCAGCGTTGAAGATCTGATCCAGGGGTCGACTAGCACGCATAGCACAGATACGCAGTATTTT.